Below are 11 T cell receptor beta chains sequenced from a single sample in a study of naive and memory T cell subsets. The beta constant-region primer was an equimolar mix of two oligonucleotides covering TRBC1 and TRBC2. TCRdb re-derived calls from the UMI-ligation and nested PCR reads in MiXCR, one entry per CDR3 protein. The sample comprises tens of thousands of distinct CDR3 sequences, roughly 15% of which are singletons, and 22% rests with the top ten. The sample taken for sequencing was effector memory CD4+ T cells from blood. Noted subset: effector memory, CD45RA- CD27-. The receptor source for this set is a human donor in good health.

The chain couples TRBV7-2 to TRBJ2-7; D unresolved. V dropped 2 bases and J dropped 4 bases, with 6 bases sitting between them. The CDR3 loop spans 12 amino acids. The germline CDR1 and CDR2 sequences are SGHTA and FQGNSA. The DNA of the CDR3 is TGTGCCAGCAGCTTATGGGGTTACGAGCAGTACTTC. Amino acids: CASSLWGYEQYF.

This clonotype showed up many times. The V gene is TRBV4-2, the J gene TRBJ2-2; possible D gene TRBD2, 5 bases. Germline V gives CDR1 LGHNA, CDR2 YNFKEQ. Trimming cost V 4 bases and J 5 bases, with 11 bases left between them. The CDR3 consists of 14 residues. CDR3 residues: CASSREKGTGELFF. The CDR3, as DNA: TGTGCCAGCAGCCGGGAGAAAGGGACCGGGGAGCTGTTTTTT.

There are many counts of this clonotype. The rearrangement links TRBV18 to TRBJ2-3; unclear D gene. This CDR3 has 13 residues. Trimming removed 2 bases at V and 6 bases at J, with 9 bases between. Germline CDR1 and CDR2: KGHSH and LQKENI. The CDR3 region has the DNA TGTGCCAGCTCACCATACGCGAGCGATACGCAGTATTTT. Its protein product is CASSPYASDTQYF.

The chain links TRBV5-1 to TRBJ2-3, with TRBD1 as a possible D gene (6 bases). CDR1 is SGHRS and CDR2 is YFSETQ in the germline V gene. The CDR3 loop spans 16 amino acids. V was trimmed by 4 bases and J by 2 bases, leaving 17 bases between them. The CDR3 nucleotides read TGCGCCAGCAGCCCCCCGAGAGGACAGACCACAGATACGCAGTATTTT. It codes for CASSPPRGQTTDTQYF.

Many counts were recorded for this clonotype. The rearrangement joins TRBV12-3 or TRBV12-4 to TRBJ1-6, with D uncertain. Trimming took 5 bases from V and 12 from J, leaving 11 bases between them. The CDR3 totals 12 residues. CDR3 residues: CASSPGVGPLHF. For the CDR3, the DNA is TGTGCCAGCAGTCCCGGAGTTGGACCCCTCCACTTT.

In its sample, this clonotype was seen many times. This chain uses TRBV28 with TRBJ2-3; TRBD2 matches at 7 bases. Germline loops: CDR1 MDHEN, CDR2 SYDVKM. This CDR3 contains 15 residues. V lost 6 bases and J lost 0; bases outside the gene matches: 6. CDR3 amino acids: CASSKLASSTDTQYF. The CDR3 nucleotides read TGTGCCAGCAGCAAACTAGCGTCTAGCACAGATACGCAGTATTTT.

This clonotype was found a few times. This chain connects TRBV2 to TRBJ2-1; a possible D gene is TRBD1 (6 bases). Trimming left V 4 bases short and J 1 base short, with 11 bases between. CDR3 length equals 15 residues. Germline V gene sequence: CDR1 SNHLY, CDR2 FYNNEI. CDR3 protein: CASSVETGSYNEQFF. The DNA of the CDR3 is TGTGCCAGCAGTGTGGAAACAGGGTCCTACAATGAGCAGTTCTTC.

This clonotype was seen at least ten times. The chain links TRBV2 to TRBJ2-7, with D unclear. Germline V gives CDR1 SNHLY, CDR2 FYNNEI. V lost 7 bases and J 3 bases, leaving 10 bases between the germline ends. This CDR3 spans 12 amino acids. CDR3 residues: CASKLSIYEQYF. The CDR3 DNA is TGTGCCAGCAAGCTGAGCATCTACGAGCAGTACTTC.

The chain links TRBV2 to TRBJ1-4; D call uncertain. CDR1 and CDR2 (germline): SNHLY, FYNNEI. This CDR3 has 10 residues. Trimming stripped 5 bases from V and 8 bases from J, with 3 bases between. The CDR3, as DNA: TGTGCCAGCAGTAGGGAAAAACTGTTTTTT. It codes for CASSREKLFF.

This chain connects TRBV20-1 to TRBJ2-7, with TRBD2 as a possible D gene (5 bases). V was cut by 2 bases and J by 1 base, with 18 bases left in between. The CDR3 covers 16 residues. The germline V gene encodes CDR1 DFQATT and CDR2 SNEGSKA (reference sequence). CDR3 region: CSARPNRRAVSYEQYF. The CDR3 DNA sequence: TGCAGTGCTAGACCCAACCGACGAGCGGTTTCCTACGAGCAGTACTTC.

This chain uses TRBV27 with TRBJ1-5, with no clear D. V was shortened by 4 bases and J by 2 bases, with 9 bases between the two germline ends. The V gene's germline CDR1 is MNHEY and CDR2 SMNVEV (reference sequence). CDR3 size: 14 residues. Written as DNA, the CDR3 is TGTGCCAGCAGTTCGCCCGGTCGCAATCAGCCCCAGCATTTT. This encodes CASSSPGRNQPQHF.